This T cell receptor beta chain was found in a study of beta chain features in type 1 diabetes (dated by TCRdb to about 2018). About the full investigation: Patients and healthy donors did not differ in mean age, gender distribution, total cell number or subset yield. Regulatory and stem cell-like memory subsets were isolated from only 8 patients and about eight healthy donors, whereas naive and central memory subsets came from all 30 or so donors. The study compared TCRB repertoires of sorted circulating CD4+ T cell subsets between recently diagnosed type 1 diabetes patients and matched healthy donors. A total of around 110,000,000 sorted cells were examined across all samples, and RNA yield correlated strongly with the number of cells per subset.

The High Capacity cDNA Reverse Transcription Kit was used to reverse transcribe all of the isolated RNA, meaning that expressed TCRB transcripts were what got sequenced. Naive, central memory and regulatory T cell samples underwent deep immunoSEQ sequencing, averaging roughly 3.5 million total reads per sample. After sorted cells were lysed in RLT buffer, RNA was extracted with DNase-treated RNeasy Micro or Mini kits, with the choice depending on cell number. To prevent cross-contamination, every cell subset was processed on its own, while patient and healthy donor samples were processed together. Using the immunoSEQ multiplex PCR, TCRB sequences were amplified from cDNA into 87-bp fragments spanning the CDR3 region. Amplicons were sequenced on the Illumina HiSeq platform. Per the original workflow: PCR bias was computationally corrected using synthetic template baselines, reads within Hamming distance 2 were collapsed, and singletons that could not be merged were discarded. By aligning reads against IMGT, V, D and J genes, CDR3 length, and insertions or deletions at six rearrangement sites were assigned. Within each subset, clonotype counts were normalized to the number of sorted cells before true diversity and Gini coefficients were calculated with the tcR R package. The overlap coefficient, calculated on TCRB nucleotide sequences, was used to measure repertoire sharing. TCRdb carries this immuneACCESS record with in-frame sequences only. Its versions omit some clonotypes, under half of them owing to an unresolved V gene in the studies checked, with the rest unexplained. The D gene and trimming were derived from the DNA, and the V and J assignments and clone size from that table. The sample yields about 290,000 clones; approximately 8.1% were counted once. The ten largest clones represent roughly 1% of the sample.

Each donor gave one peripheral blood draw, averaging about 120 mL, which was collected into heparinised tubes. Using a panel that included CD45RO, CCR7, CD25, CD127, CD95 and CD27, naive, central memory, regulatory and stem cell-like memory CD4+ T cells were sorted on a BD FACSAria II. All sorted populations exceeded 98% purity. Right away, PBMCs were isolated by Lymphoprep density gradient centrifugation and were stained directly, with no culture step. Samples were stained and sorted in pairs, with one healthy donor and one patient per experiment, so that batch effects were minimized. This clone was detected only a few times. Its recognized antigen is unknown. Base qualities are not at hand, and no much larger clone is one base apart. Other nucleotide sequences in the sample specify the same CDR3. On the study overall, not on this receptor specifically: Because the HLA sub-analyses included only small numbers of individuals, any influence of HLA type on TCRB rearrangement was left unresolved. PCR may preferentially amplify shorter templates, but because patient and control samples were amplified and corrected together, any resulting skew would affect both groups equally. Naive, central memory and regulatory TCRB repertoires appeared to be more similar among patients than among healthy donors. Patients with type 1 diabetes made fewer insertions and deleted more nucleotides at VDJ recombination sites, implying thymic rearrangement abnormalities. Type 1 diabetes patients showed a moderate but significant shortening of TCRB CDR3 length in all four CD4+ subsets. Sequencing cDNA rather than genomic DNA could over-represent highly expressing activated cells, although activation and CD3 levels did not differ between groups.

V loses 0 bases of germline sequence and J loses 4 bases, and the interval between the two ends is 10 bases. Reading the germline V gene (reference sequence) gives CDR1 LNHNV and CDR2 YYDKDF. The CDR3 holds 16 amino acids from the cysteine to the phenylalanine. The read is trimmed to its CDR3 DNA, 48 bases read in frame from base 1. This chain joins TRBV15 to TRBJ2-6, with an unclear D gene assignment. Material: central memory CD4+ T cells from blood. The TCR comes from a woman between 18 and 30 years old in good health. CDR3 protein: CATSRDVGPGANVLTF. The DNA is TGTGCCACCAGCAGAGATGTGGGTCCCGGGGCCAACGTCCTGACTTTC.